The rows below give T cell receptor beta chains drawn from one sample of a study of shared clonotypes between healthy human individuals. Clones were read by immunoSEQ multiplex PCR, and TCRdb kept only the in-frame ones, dropping some. The table has 2 million to 2.5 million clones, under 97% seen once. Sequences were obtained from naive CD4+ T cells sorted from blood. The source is a man between 18 and 35 years old in good health. The conserved cysteine and the conserved F or W are not part of the CDR3 here.

v_gene	j_gene	CDR3aa
TRBV5-4	TRBJ2-5	ASSIRQALYQETQY
TRBV29-1	TRBJ2-2	SVLGDKAANTGELF
TRBV5-1	TRBJ1-1	ASSFGQGEAF
TRBV6-6	TRBJ1-6	ASSLGELENSPLH
TRBV5-1	TRBJ2-3	ASSLASLPTDTQY
TRBV5-6	TRBJ1-6	ASSRTGMSYNSPLH
TRBV11-2	TRBJ2-6	ASSTTSGANVLT
TRBV5-1	TRBJ1-3	ASSREISGNTIY
TRBV6-1	TRBJ1-2	ASSEASPASNYGYT
TRBV10-3	TRBJ2-1	ATRGTSGGPSSYNEQF
TRBV2	TRBJ1-2	ASSFDAIGNGYT
TRBV30	TRBJ2-2	AWIGRRDRNTGELF
TRBV9	TRBJ2-1	ASTVGLAGPSSYNEQF
TRBV5-1	TRBJ2-1	ASSLVYDYNEQF
TRBV2	TRBJ1-4	ASHGALGEKLF
TRBV18	TRBJ2-3	ASSQDRASTDTQY
TRBV2	TRBJ1-1	ASSVEGGLGEAF
TRBV10-3	TRBJ1-5	AISEGVSNQPQH
TRBV7-8	TRBJ1-1	ASSDRASIPGTEAF
TRBV29-1	TRBJ1-3	SVSGTGAVSGNTIY
TRBV6-1	TRBJ1-2	ASRNMAGGYGYT
TRBV18	TRBJ2-1	ASSPPGALNYNEQF
TRBV28	TRBJ2-7	ASSSGTSGGEQY
TRBV9	TRBJ2-3	ASSVEGSGRPTDTQY
TRBV5-1	TRBJ2-7	ASSFPGRAGSYEQY
TRBV7-9	TRBJ1-2	ASSLAKPTGGNYGYT
TRBV5-4	TRBJ2-7	ASSISASSYEQY
TRBV7-2	TRBJ1-1	ASSLNAGVNTEAF
TRBV5-6	TRBJ1-6	ASSSGTHNSPLH
TRBV28	TRBJ1-6	ASSPQGRPLH
TRBV5-4	TRBJ1-6	ASTRGGSSYNSPLH
TRBV2	TRBJ1-2	ASTPGEAYGYT
TRBV5-6	TRBJ1-1	ASSLGLGQPNTEAF
TRBV29-1	TRBJ2-2	SVAPLAANTGELF
TRBV5-4	TRBJ1-6	ASRSRQGANNSPLH
TRBV15	TRBJ2-6	ATRAVAGANVLT
TRBV6-5	TRBJ2-7	ASSVSGSGNNEQY
TRBV5-1	TRBJ1-5	ASSPGTERNQPQH
TRBV7-2	TRBJ2-3	ASSFYTDTQY
TRBV10-1	TRBJ2-7	ASSGTHGYEQY
TRBV7-6	TRBJ2-3	ASSLRLADTQY
TRBV28	TRBJ1-5	ASSPSGTGSNQPQH
TRBV28	TRBJ1-3	ASTKGGTGNTIY
TRBV5-1	TRBJ2-2	ATTDRTNTGELF
TRBV7-9	TRBJ2-5	ASSLIAETQY
TRBV18	TRBJ2-5	ASSPGQGETQY
TRBV19	TRBJ1-3	ASSVPTGTGNTIY
TRBV28	TRBJ1-1	ASSTTHTEAF
TRBV6-5	TRBJ2-7	ASRRGDYEQY
TRBV5-6	TRBJ2-3	ASIYLRGLADTQY
TRBV7-2	TRBJ2-3	ASSLAGTVAHDTQY
TRBV29-1	TRBJ2-3	SADGTLGTDTQY
TRBV7-9	TRBJ1-1	ASSLDGLTEAF
TRBV6-4	TRBJ2-1	ASSDSQRSGSYNEQF
TRBV10-3	TRBJ2-5	AISESLAGRETQY
TRBV5-1	TRBJ2-1	ASSYQDGNEQF
TRBV5-1	TRBJ2-1	ASSLGWSSYNEQF